This is a list of T cell receptor beta chains from one sample in a study of identical twins. TCRdb reanalysed the 5' RACE reads using MiXCR and keeps one entry per CDR3 protein. The repertoire has some 1,700,000 distinct CDR3 sequences, around a third of them found once; the top ten carry about 0.25%. The specimen was cord blood. The receptors stem from a newborn girl in good health. CDR3s include the opening cysteine and the closing phenylalanine or tryptophan. Fields, in order: J gene, V gene, clone size, D gene, CDR3 protein, CDR3 DNA. A D gene is named only where the DNA matches it firmly. The size of a clone is reported for some rows only, either as once, few or many, or as a class for expanded clones.

TRBJ2-1 | TRBV20-1 | - | TRBD2 | CSARRLAGGWNEQFF | TGCAGTGCTAGGAGACTAGCGGGGGGGTGGAATGAGCAGTTCTTC
TRBJ2-3 | TRBV6-1 | - | TRBD2 | CASSGQRELSDTQYF | TGTGCCAGCAGTGGCCAGCGGGAGCTTTCAGATACGCAGTATTTT
TRBJ1-4 | TRBV28 | - | - | CASLEPTGNEKLFF | TGTGCCAGCTTGGAACCGACGGGGAATGAAAAACTGTTTTTT
TRBJ2-2 | TRBV7-9 | - | TRBD2 | CAAGGPNTGELFF | TGTGCAGCGGGAGGGCCGAACACCGGGGAGCTGTTTTTT
TRBJ2-5 | TRBV20-1 | - | - | CSATWREETQYF | TGCAGTGCTACTTGGCGGGAAGAGACCCAGTACTTC
TRBJ1-5 | TRBV4-1 | - | - | CASGQGTGRGQPQHF | TGCGCCAGCGGCCAAGGTACAGGGAGGGGTCAGCCCCAGCATTTT
TRBJ1-1 | TRBV27 | - | - | CASGSPRATEAFF | TGTGCCAGCGGTTCCCCCAGGGCCACTGAAGCTTTCTTT
TRBJ1-5 | TRBV10-3 | many | - | CAISETGHSNQPQHF | TGTGCCATCAGTGAGACTGGACATAGCAATCAGCCCCAGCATTTT
TRBJ1-4 | TRBV5-6 | few | - | CASSWLGDAKNEKLFF | TGTGCCAGCAGCTGGCTGGGGGATGCAAAAAATGAAAAACTGTTTTTT
TRBJ2-1 | TRBV6-2/TRBV6-3 | - | TRBD2 | CASSFRRGVSSYNEQFF | TGTGCCAGCAGTTTCCGGCGGGGGGTCAGCTCCTACAATGAGCAGTTCTTC
TRBJ1-1 | TRBV10-3 | - | - | CAISVGGTEAFF | TGTGCCATCAGTGTCGGGGGCACTGAAGCTTTCTTT
TRBJ1-1 | TRBV6-1 | - | - | CASSDQGLPNTEAFF | TGTGCCAGCAGTGACCAGGGCCTCCCGAACACTGAAGCTTTCTTT
TRBJ1-1 | TRBV28 | - | - | CASTPDRNTEAFF | TGTGCCAGCACCCCTGACAGGAACACTGAAGCTTTCTTT
TRBJ2-3 | TRBV28 | - | - | CAAGDRGLTTDTQYF | TGTGCCGCAGGAGACAGAGGCCTTACCACAGATACGCAGTATTTT
TRBJ2-5 | TRBV28 | - | TRBD2 | CASSFRRTRGNEQYF | TGTGCCAGCAGTTTCCGCAGGACTAGAGGTAATGAGCAGTACTTC
TRBJ2-3 | TRBV20-1 | few | - | CSATMGTQYF | TGCAGTGCTACTATGGGTACGCAGTATTTT
TRBJ2-7 | TRBV4-2 | - | - | CASSPQKYQENEQYF | TGTGCCAGCAGCCCCCAGAAATACCAGGAAAACGAGCAGTACTTC
TRBJ1-1 | TRBV12-3/TRBV12-4 | - | TRBD1 | CASSTDRGGMNTEAFF | TGTGCCAGCAGCACAGACAGGGGGGGAATGAACACTGAAGCTTTCTTT